This T cell receptor beta chain derives from a study of T cell changes during pregnancy in multiple sclerosis. Repertoires were generated with immunoSEQ multiplex PCR, while TCRdb's copy carries only in-frame clones and drops some. The table shows roughly 40,000 clones, with roughly nine tenths occurring only once. The CDR3 runs to 13 residues. Germline CDR1 is SGDLS and CDR2 is YYNGEE. The V gene lost 4 bases and the J gene lost 6 bases, with 13 bases spanning the gap. The source material was CD8+ T cells from peripheral blood mononuclear cells, sampled in the first trimester of pregnancy. The V gene is TRBV9, the J gene TRBJ2-5; D gene ambiguous. This TCR derives from a female donor with multiple sclerosis, enrolled in a pregnancy study. The CDR3 sequence is CASSPTDYQTQYF. The CDR3 DNA reads as TGTGCCAGCAGCCCAACTGATTATCAGACCCAGTACTTC.